One sample yielded the 8 T cell receptor beta chains listed below, sequenced in a study of cytomegalovirus exposure and HLA in healthy donors. The PCR used 60 Vbeta and 13 Jbeta primers. Clones were read by immunoSEQ multiplex PCR, and TCRdb kept only the in-frame ones, dropping some. The table has about 140,000 clones, around two thirds seen once; the top ten hold around 2%. The source material was PBMCs. The receptors were sampled from a male donor in good health and CMV-seronegative.

The gene calls are TRBV6-1 and TRBJ2-5; TRBD2 matches at 10 bases. V trimming: 0 bases; J trimming: 5 bases; junction bases outside the gene matches: 6. The germline V gene encodes CDR1 MNHNS and CDR2 SASEGT. The CDR3 length is 16 residues. CDR3 amino acids: CASSEATSGAYETQYF. CDR3 DNA sequence: TGTGCCAGCAGTGAAGCTACTAGCGGGGCGTACGAGACCCAGTACTTC.

There are a few counts of this clone. The genes are TRBV5-1 and TRBJ2-5; possible D gene TRBD2, 5 bases. The germline V and J ends were trimmed by 0 bases and 5 bases, with 17 bases remaining between them. CDR3 size: 16 residues. Looked up from germline, CDR1 is SGHRS and CDR2 is YFSETQ. The CDR3 loop reads CASSLVPLGGKETQYF. The CDR3 DNA reads TGCGCCAGCAGCTTGGTTCCCCTTGGAGGCAAGGAGACCCAGTACTTC.

V usage is TRBV5-1 and J usage is TRBJ1-4; D not certain. The CDR3 is made up of 15 amino acids. CDR1 is SGHRS and CDR2 is YFSETQ in the germline V gene. Trimming stripped 4 bases from V and 8 bases from J, with 18 bases between. Here the CDR3 reads CASSPDILGGEKLFF. CDR3 coding DNA: TGCGCCAGCAGCCCTGACATTTTAGGAGGGGAAAAACTGTTTTTT.

The chain has TRBV5-1 and TRBJ2-6; perhaps TRBD1 as D (6 bases). The CDR3 spans 20 residues. Looked up from germline, CDR1 is SGHRS and CDR2 is YFSETQ. The V end was cut by 0 bases, the J end by 0 bases, with 19 bases between. CDR3 sequence reads: CASSLARFGTLPSGANVLTF. The DNA for the CDR3 is TGCGCCAGCAGCTTGGCGAGGTTTGGGACACTTCCCTCTGGGGCCAACGTCCTGACTTTC.

The chain employs TRBV19 and TRBJ2-3, with D unresolved. Trimming shortened V by 6 bases and J by 1 base, and 17 bases separated the two germline ends. CDR1 LNHDA and CDR2 SQIVND come from the germline V gene (reference sequence). The CDR3 covers 16 residues. The chain's CDR3 is CASSWAGSTGTDTQYF. The CDR3 bases are TGTGCCAGTAGCTGGGCAGGCTCGACGGGCACAGATACGCAGTATTTT.

In nucleotides, the CDR3 is TGTGCCAGCCGCGATGTCTATAATTCACCCCTCCACTTT. Translated, it gives CASRDVYNSPLHF. The V and J genes are TRBV25-1 and TRBJ1-6; no definite D call. Germline lookup yields CDR1 MGHDK and CDR2 SYGVNS. The ends were cut back, 8 bases at V and 3 bases at J, with 8 bases in the middle. This CDR3 is 13 amino acids long.

The rearrangement links TRBV2 to TRBJ1-2; D is unclear. The CDR3 consists of 20 residues. Germline-derived CDR1 and CDR2 are SNHLY and FYNNEI. The V end lost 5 bases, the J end lost 1 base, and 29 bases lay between the germline ends. The CDR3 DNA sequence: TGTGCCAGCAGTTTTTATCAGGTGCCCCTCTTTTCCTTCGATAACTATGGCTACACCTTC. It yields the protein CASSFYQVPLFSFDNYGYTF.

The J gene is TRBJ2-1, the V gene TRBV6-1, with 9 bases identical to TRBD1. This CDR3 region has 15 residues. Germline CDR1 reads MNHNS; CDR2 reads SASEGT. V shed 3 bases and J 5 bases; nucleotides not matched to a gene: 5. CDR3 region: CASSENRGRDNEQFF. The CDR3 DNA follows: TGTGCCAGCAGTGAGAACAGGGGGCGCGACAATGAGCAGTTCTTC.